The entry that follows covers one TCR beta chain sequence. Amplified regions were TCR beta CDR3 sequences from RNA transcripts. Initially, a first-round RT-PCR of the TCR CDR3 employed the HTBI primer set. TCRdb passed the multiplex PCR reads through MiXCR, listing each CDR3 protein once. The sample holds 660,000 or so distinct CDR3 sequences, about 45% seen once. V gave up 3 bases and J gave up 3 bases, with 8 bases separating them. This CDR3 has 13 amino acids. In germline, CDR1 is SNHLY, CDR2 FYNNEI. This entry is derived from a study of T cells in Graves' hyperthyroidism and ophthalmopathy. The receptor's source is an adult man with Graves' disease, either hyperthyroidism or ophthalmopathy (not recorded which). Sequencing was done on a sample of peripheral blood or thyroid tissue (not recorded which). The chain employs TRBV2 and TRBJ2-5, with a tentative D call TRBD1 (6 bases). CDR3 sequence: CASSDAGEETQYF. As DNA, the CDR3 is TGTGCCAGCAGTGACGCAGGGGAAGAGACCCAGTACTTC.